What follows are 24 T cell receptor beta chains derived from one specimen sequenced in a study of blood T cell repertoires in COVID-19. The assay was immunoSEQ multiplex PCR, and TCRdb's table has in-frame clones only and misses some. The sample has under 500,000 clones, around 90% seen once; the top ten hold just under 2%. Source material: PBMCs or T cells enriched from blood (not recorded which). The receptors originated from a young woman with acute COVID-19.

The chain links TRBV7-3 to TRBJ2-3; D gene uncertain. Germline CDR1 is SGHTA and CDR2 is FQGTGA. There are 14 residues in the CDR3. The V gene lost 1 base and the J gene lost 2 bases, with 7 bases spanning the gap. The chain's CDR3 is CASSLNSNTDTQYF. In DNA, the CDR3 is TGTGCCAGCAGCTTAAACTCAAACACAGATACGCAGTATTTT. Complete variable domain (other parts from reference TRBV7-3 and TRBJ2-3): GAGVSQTPSNKVTEKGKYVELRCDPISGHTALYWYRQSLGQGPEFLIYFQGTGAADDSGLPNDRFFAVRPEGSVSTLKIQRTERGDSAVYLCASSLNSNTDTQYFGPGTRLTVL.

The rearrangement joins TRBV7-8 to TRBJ2-5; D is uncertain. Between the trimmed V and J ends, which lost 4 bases and 7 bases, there was a span of 19 bases. CDR1 and CDR2 from the germline V gene are SGHVS and FQNEAQ. CDR3 size: 15 residues. The CDR3 nucleotides are TGTGCCAGCAGCTCCCCTAGACTCGGCCCGCGGACCCAGTACTTC. This translates into CASSSPRLGPRTQYF.

Here the CDR3 DNA reads TGCGCCAGCAGCCTTCAGGGGGCAGCCTACGAGCAGTACTTC. Translating gives CASSLQGAAYEQYF. V is TRBV5-1 and J is TRBJ2-7, with 8 bases that match TRBD1. The J segment lost 2 bases and the V segment lost 4 bases, leaving 5 bases of the junction unmatched. The germline gives CDR1 SGHRS, CDR2 YFSETQ. The CDR3 is 14 amino acids.

J is TRBJ2-7 and V is TRBV11-2, with D maybe TRBD1 (5 bases). CDR3 size: 14 residues. V was cut by 1 base and J by 2 bases, with 9 bases left in between. CDR1 and CDR2 (germline): SGHAT, FQNNGV. DNA of the CDR3: TGTGCCAGCAGCTTAGGACAGTTAGCCTACGAGCAGTACTTC. Its translation is CASSLGQLAYEQYF.

The chain carries TRBV10-2 and TRBJ1-1; 8 positions match TRBD1. The CDR3 runs 14 residues. Looked up from germline, CDR1 is WSHSY and CDR2 is SAAADI. The V and J ends lost 2 bases and 1 base, in that order; junction bases with no gene match: 0. The CDR3 nucleotides read TGCGCCAGCAGTGAGCAGGGGGCGAACACTGAAGCTTTCTTT. Encoded protein: CASSEQGANTEAFF.

The V call is TRBV7-2, the J call TRBJ2-7, with D perhaps matching TRBD1 (6 bases). Trimming removed 4 bases from V and 1 base from J, with 17 bases in between. The CDR3 length is 16 residues. Germline V gene sequence: CDR1 SGHTA, CDR2 FQGNSA. The CDR3 DNA sequence: TGTGCCAGCAGCTATAATTACCGGGACACATCCTACGAGCAGTACTTC. As protein: CASSYNYRDTSYEQYF.

The gene calls are TRBV5-1 and TRBJ2-7; D unresolved. Germline V CDR1 and CDR2: SGHRS, YFSETQ. The CDR3 spans 12 residues. V lost 3 bases and J lost 3, with 7 bases in between. The chain's CDR3 is CASSSNYYEQYF. CDR3 nucleotide sequence: TGCGCCAGCAGCTCGAACTACTACGAGCAGTACTTC.

The chain couples TRBV7-6 to TRBJ2-2; D might be TRBD1 (6 bases). Per germline, CDR1 SGHVS and CDR2 FNYEAQ. Deletions cut 0 bases from V and 0 bases from J, with 11 bases between. This CDR3 has 17 amino acids. The chain's CDR3 is CASSLARTGPNTGELFF. DNA for the CDR3: TGTGCCAGCAGCTTAGCCCGAACAGGGCCGAACACCGGGGAGCTGTTTTTT.

V and J are TRBV19 and TRBJ2-7; 8 nucleotides agree with TRBD2. The V gene's germline CDR1 is LNHDA and CDR2 SQIVND (reference sequence). The CDR3 consists of 14 residues. J gave up 6 bases and V 8 bases, and 12 bases lay outside the gene matches. CDR3 sequence (DNA): TGTGCCAGTTCAGGGACCTTCCGGGGGGGCGAGCAGTACTTC. Protein: CASSGTFRGGEQYF.

Worth noting for this clone: The sample holds other DNA sequences that translate to the same CDR3. This rearrangement joins TRBV10-3 to TRBJ1-5; TRBD1 matches at 7 bases. V lost 6 bases to trimming and J lost 6 bases; unmatched junction nucleotides: 8. The CDR3 runs 14 residues. Germline CDR1 is ENHRY and CDR2 is SYGVKD. CDR3 sequence reads: CAISETGVGQPQHF. CDR3 nucleotides: TGTGCCATCAGCGAAACAGGGGTCGGTCAGCCCCAGCATTTT.

This clone occurred a few times. J is TRBJ1-3 and V is TRBV7-6; possible D gene TRBD1, 5 bases. There are 16 residues in the CDR3. In germline, CDR1 is SGHVS, CDR2 FNYEAQ. Trimming stripped 3 bases from V and 4 bases from J, with 16 bases between. The CDR3 here is CASSFTLAGSGNTIYF. The CDR3 DNA reads TGTGCCAGCAGCTTTACTTTGGCAGGGTCCGGAAACACCATATATTTT. The full variable domain, with the rest looked up from reference TRBV7-6 and TRBJ1-3, is GAGVSQSPRYKVTKRGQDVALRCDPISGHVSLYWYRQALGQGPEFLTYFNYEAQQDKSGLPNDRFSAERPEGSISTLTIQRTEQRDSAMYRCASSFTLAGSGNTIYFGEGSWLTVV.

J is TRBJ2-7 and V is TRBV28; 7 nucleotides line up with TRBD1. The CDR3 runs to 14 residues. Per the germline V gene, CDR1 is MDHEN and CDR2 is SYDVKM. V shed 7 bases, J shed 5 bases, and the junction held 11 bases outside the gene matches. The CDR3 nucleotides read TGTGCCAGCACCTTTTCCGGCAGGGGGAACGAGCAGTACTTC. Its translation is CASTFSGRGNEQYF.

The J gene is TRBJ1-1, the V gene TRBV28, with D perhaps matching TRBD1 (5 bases). There are 13 residues in the CDR3. Trimming took 3 bases from V and 3 from J, leaving 8 bases between them. Per germline, CDR1 MDHEN and CDR2 SYDVKM. In DNA, the CDR3 is TGTGCCAGCAGTTTGAAGGGGTACACTGAAGCTTTCTTT. It yields the protein CASSLKGYTEAFF.

The chain uses TRBV5-1 and TRBJ1-1; a possible D gene is TRBD1 (5 bases). Trimming removed 1 base at V and 4 bases at J, with 17 bases between. Germline assignment: CDR1 SGHRS and CDR2 YFSETQ. The CDR3 totals 16 residues. The CDR3, as DNA: TGCGCCAGCAGCTTGCTCTGGGGGGGATCGGGCACTGAAGCTTTCTTT. This sequence encodes CASSLLWGGSGTEAFF.

The gene calls are TRBV5-6 and TRBJ2-7, with 10 positions matching TRBD2. The CDR3 contains 16 residues. Trimming at V came to 4 bases and at J to 3 bases, leaving 10 bases not matched to a gene. Germline V gene lookup returns CDR1 SGHDT and CDR2 YYEEEE. The CDR3 reads CASSPSLGLALYEQYF. DNA for the CDR3: TGTGCCAGCAGCCCGTCACTGGGACTAGCGCTCTACGAGCAGTACTTC.

The V and J genes are TRBV3-1 (or the pseudogene TRBV3-2) and TRBJ2-7, with D tentatively TRBD1 (6 bases). Trimming removed 2 bases at V and 8 bases at J, with 7 bases between. The CDR3 covers 11 residues. Germline CDR1 reads LGHDT; CDR2 reads YNNKEL (reference sequence). CDR3 DNA: TGTGCCAGCAGCCAAACAGGGAAGCAGTACTTC. Protein: CASSQTGKQYF.

A single count supports this clone. The chain couples TRBV29-1 to TRBJ1-4; D unresolved. Per germline, CDR1 SQVTM and CDR2 ANQGSEA. This CDR3 spans 15 amino acids. The V gene lost 1 base and the J gene lost 3 bases, with 12 bases spanning the gap. This chain's CDR3 is CSVEGTRGSNEKLFF. The CDR3 bases are TGCAGCGTTGAAGGGACTAGAGGATCTAATGAAAAACTGTTTTTT.

The chain joins TRBV11-3 to TRBJ2-2; D perhaps matches TRBD1 (6 bases). The CDR3 runs 14 residues. Germline-derived CDR1 and CDR2 are SGHNT and YENEEA. Trimming left V 6 bases short and J 6 bases short, with 14 bases between. The CDR3 is CASSPLRGSGELFF. CDR3 coding DNA: TGTGCCAGCAGTCCCCTTAGGGGGTCCGGGGAGCTGTTTTTT.

The chain couples TRBV27 to TRBJ2-1, with 9 bases that match TRBD1. The ends lost 6 bases at V and 5 bases at J; junction bases unmatched: 11. CDR3 length equals 16 residues. The germline CDR1 and CDR2 sequences are MNHEY and SMNVEV (reference sequence). CDR3 in amino acids: CASRRGQGAPHNEQFF. DNA of the CDR3: TGTGCCAGCAGGCGGGGACAGGGCGCCCCACACAATGAGCAGTTCTTC.

This chain links TRBV5-4 with TRBJ2-2, with D possibly matching TRBD1 (5 bases). V shed 3 bases and J shed 2 bases, with 8 bases lying between them. The CDR3 totals 14 residues. Germline CDR1 reads SGHNT; CDR2 reads YYREEE (reference sequence). CDR3 loop: CASSWTTNTGELFF. CDR3 nucleotide sequence: TGTGCCAGCAGCTGGACAACCAACACCGGGGAGCTGTTTTTT.

The rearrangement joins TRBV7-9 to TRBJ2-5; 7 nucleotides line up with TRBD1. Germline CDR1 reads SEHNR; CDR2 reads FQNEAQ (reference sequence). Trimming took 6 bases from V and 4 from J; bases not matched to a gene: 14. This CDR3 contains 16 residues. CDR3 sequence reads: CASSSTQVRGPETQYF. The DNA of the CDR3 is TGTGCCAGCAGTTCCACCCAAGTAAGGGGGCCAGAGACCCAGTACTTC.

This chain connects TRBV27 to TRBJ2-7; a possible D gene is TRBD1 (5 bases). Trimming took 2 bases from V and 6 from J, leaving 8 bases between them. The CDR3 sequence is 12 residues long. Germline CDR1 MNHEY, CDR2 SMNVEV (reference sequence). This CDR3 reads CASSLGRGEQYF. In nucleotides, the CDR3 is TGTGCCAGCAGTTTAGGTAGGGGCGAGCAGTACTTC.

The rearrangement joins TRBV10-3 to TRBJ2-7; possible D gene TRBD2, 6 bases. This CDR3 has 13 amino acids. The germline V gene has CDR1 ENHRY and CDR2 SYGVKD. V lost 5 bases, J lost 1 base, and 9 bases lay in between. The CDR3 sequence: CAISQEGSYEQYF. CDR3 DNA sequence: TGTGCCATCAGTCAGGAGGGGTCCTACGAGCAGTACTTC.

The rearrangement joins TRBV10-1 to TRBJ1-1; possible D gene TRBD1, 5 bases. Germline V CDR1 and CDR2: WNHNN, SYGVQD (reference sequence). This CDR3 is built from 15 residues. Trimming shortened V by 2 bases and J by 0 bases, and 10 bases separated the two germline ends. Written as DNA, the CDR3 is TGCGCCAGCAGTGAGGACAGATTGATGAACACTGAAGCTTTCTTT. Translated: CASSEDRLMNTEAFF.